This TCR beta chain appears in the sequencing data of a study of cytomegalovirus exposure and HLA in healthy donors. CDR1 is SGHRS, CDR2 YFSETQ, per germline. The V end lost 6 bases, the J end lost 0 bases, and 13 bases lay between the germline ends. CDR3 length: 16 residues. This clone was observed a handful of times. Both 60 Vbeta primers and 13 Jbeta primers went into the PCR. Sequenced by immunoSEQ multiplex PCR; TCRdb stores in-frame clones only, minus some. The table shows some 90,000 clones, with around three fifths occurring only once. This TCR came from a boy between 10 and 17 years old in good health and CMV-seropositive. Sample: PBMCs. V usage is TRBV5-1 and J usage is TRBJ2-6, with D tentatively TRBD1 (5 bases). The DNA of the CDR3 is TGCGCCAGCACCATAACAGGAAACTCTGGGGCCAACGTCCTGACTTTC. This encodes CASTITGNSGANVLTF.